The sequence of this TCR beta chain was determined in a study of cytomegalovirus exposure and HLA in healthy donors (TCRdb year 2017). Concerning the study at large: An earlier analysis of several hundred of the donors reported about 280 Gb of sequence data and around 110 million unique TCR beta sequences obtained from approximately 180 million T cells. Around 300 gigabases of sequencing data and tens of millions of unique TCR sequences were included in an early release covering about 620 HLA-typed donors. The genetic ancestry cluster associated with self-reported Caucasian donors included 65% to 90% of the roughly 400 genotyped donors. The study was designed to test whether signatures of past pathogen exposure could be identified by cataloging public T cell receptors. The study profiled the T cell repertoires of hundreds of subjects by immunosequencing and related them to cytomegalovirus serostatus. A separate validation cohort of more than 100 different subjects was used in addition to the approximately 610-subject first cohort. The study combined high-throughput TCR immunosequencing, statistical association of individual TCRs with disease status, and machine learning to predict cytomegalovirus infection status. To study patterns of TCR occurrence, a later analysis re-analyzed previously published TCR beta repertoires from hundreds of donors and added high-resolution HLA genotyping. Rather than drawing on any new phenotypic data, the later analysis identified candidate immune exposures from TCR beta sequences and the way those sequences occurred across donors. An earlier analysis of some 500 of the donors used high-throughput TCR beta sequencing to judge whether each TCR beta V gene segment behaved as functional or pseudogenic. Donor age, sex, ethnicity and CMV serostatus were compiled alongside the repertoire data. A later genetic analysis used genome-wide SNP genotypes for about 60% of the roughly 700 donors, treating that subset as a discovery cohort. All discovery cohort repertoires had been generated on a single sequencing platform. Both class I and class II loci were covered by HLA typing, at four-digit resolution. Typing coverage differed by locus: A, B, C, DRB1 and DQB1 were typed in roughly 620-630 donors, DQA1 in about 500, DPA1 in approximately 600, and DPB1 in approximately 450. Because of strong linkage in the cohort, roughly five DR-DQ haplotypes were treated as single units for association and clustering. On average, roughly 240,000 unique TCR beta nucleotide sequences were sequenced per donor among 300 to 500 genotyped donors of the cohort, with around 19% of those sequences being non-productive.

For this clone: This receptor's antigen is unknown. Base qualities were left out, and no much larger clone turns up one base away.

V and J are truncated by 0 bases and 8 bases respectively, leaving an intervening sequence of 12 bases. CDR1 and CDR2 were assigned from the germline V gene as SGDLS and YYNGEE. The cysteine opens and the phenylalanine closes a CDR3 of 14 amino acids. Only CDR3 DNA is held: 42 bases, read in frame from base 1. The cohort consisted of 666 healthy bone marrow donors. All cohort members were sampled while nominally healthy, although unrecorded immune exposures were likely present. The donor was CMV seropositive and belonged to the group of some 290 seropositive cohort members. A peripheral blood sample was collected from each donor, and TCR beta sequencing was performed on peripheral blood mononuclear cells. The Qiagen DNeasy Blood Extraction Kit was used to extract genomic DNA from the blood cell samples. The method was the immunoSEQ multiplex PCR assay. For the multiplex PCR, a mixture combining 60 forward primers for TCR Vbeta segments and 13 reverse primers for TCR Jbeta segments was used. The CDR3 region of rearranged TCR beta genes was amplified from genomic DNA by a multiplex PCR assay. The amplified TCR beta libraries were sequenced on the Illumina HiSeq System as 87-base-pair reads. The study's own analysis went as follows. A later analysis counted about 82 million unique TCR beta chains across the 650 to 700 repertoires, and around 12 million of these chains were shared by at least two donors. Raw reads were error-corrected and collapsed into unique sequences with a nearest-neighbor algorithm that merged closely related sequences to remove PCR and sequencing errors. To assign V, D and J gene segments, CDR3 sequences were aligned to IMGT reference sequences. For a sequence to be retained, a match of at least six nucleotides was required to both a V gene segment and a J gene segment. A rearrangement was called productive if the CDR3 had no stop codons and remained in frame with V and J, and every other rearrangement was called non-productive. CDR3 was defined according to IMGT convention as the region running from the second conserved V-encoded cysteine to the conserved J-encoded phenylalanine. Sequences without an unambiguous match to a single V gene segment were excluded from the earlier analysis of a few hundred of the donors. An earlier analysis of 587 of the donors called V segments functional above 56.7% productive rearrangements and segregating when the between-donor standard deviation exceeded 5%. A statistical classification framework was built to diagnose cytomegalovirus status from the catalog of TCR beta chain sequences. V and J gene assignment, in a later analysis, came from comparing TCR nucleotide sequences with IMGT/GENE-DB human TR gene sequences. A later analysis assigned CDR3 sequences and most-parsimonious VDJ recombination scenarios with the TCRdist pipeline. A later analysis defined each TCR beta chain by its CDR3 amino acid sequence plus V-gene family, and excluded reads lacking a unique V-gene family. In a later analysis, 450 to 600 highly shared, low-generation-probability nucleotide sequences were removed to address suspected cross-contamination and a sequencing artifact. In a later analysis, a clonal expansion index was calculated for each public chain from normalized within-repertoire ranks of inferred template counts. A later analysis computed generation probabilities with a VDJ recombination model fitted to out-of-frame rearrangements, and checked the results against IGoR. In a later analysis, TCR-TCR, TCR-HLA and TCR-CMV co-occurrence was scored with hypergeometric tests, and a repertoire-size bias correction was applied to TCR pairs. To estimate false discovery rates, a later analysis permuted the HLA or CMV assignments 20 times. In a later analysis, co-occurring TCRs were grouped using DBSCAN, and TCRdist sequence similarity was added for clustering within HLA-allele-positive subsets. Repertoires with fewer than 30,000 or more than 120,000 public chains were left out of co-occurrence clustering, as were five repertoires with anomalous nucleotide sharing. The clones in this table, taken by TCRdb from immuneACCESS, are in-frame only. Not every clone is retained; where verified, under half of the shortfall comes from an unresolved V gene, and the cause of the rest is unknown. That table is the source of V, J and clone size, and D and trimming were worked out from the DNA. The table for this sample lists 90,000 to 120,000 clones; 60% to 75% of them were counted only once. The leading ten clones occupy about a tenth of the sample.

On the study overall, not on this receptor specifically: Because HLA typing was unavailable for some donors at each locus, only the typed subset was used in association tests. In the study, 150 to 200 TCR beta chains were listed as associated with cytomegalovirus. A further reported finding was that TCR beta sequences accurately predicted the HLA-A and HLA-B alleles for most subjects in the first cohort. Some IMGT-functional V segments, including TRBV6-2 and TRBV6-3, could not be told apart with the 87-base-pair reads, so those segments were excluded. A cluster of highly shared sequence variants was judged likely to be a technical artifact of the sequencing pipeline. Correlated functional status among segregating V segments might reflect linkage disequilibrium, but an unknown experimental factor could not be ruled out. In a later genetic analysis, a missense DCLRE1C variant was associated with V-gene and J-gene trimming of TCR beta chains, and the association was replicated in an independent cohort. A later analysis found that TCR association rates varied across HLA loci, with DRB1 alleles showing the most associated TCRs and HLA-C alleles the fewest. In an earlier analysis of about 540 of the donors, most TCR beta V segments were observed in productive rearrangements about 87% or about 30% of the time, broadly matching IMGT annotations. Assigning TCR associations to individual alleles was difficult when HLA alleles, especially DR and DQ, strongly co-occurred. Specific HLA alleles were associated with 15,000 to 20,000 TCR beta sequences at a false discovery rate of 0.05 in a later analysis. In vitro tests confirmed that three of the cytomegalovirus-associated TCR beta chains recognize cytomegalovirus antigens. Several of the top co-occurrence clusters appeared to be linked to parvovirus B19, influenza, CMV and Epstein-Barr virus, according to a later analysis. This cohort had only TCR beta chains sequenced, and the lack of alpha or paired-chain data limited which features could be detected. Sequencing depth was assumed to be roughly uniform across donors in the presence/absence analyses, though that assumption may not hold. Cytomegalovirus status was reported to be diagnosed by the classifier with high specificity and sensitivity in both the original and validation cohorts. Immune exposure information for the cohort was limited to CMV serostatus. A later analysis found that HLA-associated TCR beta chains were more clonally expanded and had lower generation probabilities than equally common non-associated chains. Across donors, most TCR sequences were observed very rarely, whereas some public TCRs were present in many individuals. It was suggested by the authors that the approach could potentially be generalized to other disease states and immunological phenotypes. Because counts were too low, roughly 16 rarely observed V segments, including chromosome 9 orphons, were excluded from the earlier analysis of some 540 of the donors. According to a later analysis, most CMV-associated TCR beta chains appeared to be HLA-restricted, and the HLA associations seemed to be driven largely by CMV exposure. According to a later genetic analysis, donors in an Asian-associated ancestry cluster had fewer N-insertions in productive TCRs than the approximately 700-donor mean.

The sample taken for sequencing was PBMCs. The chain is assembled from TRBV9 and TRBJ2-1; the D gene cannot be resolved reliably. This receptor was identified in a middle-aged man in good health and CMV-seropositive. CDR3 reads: CASSVVTKDHEQFF. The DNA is TGTGCCAGCAGCGTAGTTACTAAAGACCATGAGCAGTTCTTC.